This T cell receptor (beta chain) derives from a study of patients and donors after allogeneic stem cell transplantation. Germline values: CDR1 SGHRS, CDR2 YFSETQ. This CDR3 comprises 16 residues. V lost 2 bases to trimming and J lost 1 base, with 15 bases between them. TCRdb called the RT-PCR reads again in MiXCR, with one record for every CDR3 protein. Among approximately 61,000 distinct CDR3 sequences listed, about an eighth were seen once. The specimen was blood, either unsorted or a sorted T cell fraction (not recorded which). This chain links TRBV5-1 with TRBJ2-5; D ambiguous. This sequence originates from a human donor who was either an allogeneic HSCT recipient or a stem cell or donor lymphocyte infusion donor (not recorded which). It is not recorded whose cells these are; they may come from a transplant donor. CDR3 sequence (DNA): TGCGCCAGCAGCTTTCCGCTAGAAGAGCTCCAAGAGACCCAGTACTTC. The encoded protein is CASSFPLEELQETQYF.